The T cell receptor (beta chain) under discussion was sequenced for a study of blood T cell repertoires in COVID-19 (dated by TCRdb to 2020 to 2022). Looking at the study overall: The collaborator samples originated in the United States, Italy and Spain and spanned the acute and convalescent phases of COVID-19. The material from the prospective study consisted of cDNA or gDNA derived from T cells, B-cell-depleted T cells, or PBMCs. Deeply sampled blood TCRbeta repertoires from subjects exposed to, actively infected with, or recovered from COVID-19 were included in the dataset. The repertoires were made available in a free public database intended to serve as a resource for research on the immune response to SARS-CoV-2. Samples were obtained from the ongoing ImmuneRACE study (first 160 participants) and from some 1,200 subjects provided by 6 global collaborators. Nearly every sample came with metadata listing a de-identified subject ID, COVID-19 status, age in years and sex. Where available, HLA class I and class II types were obtained from metadata supplied by the sample provider rather than from assay-based typing. The paper's findings and limits, for the study overall: Clinical and demographic metadata were provided uncurated, with the amount varying by source and participant.

Samples from volunteer blood donors who had recovered from COVID-19 were contributed by a second Seattle source. Whole blood was collected in K2EDTA tubes by collaborating institutions according to the institutions' own protocols. For TCRbeta analysis, collaborators shipped samples as frozen whole blood, isolated PBMCs, or DNA extracted from either of those sample types. Details on this clone: Its recognized antigen is unknown. Within one base of it there is no much larger clone, and no base qualities were kept.

Relative to germline, V is missing 4 bases and J is missing 6 bases, with 9 bases of the junction outside any gene match. The CDR3 numbers 16 residues from cysteine through phenylalanine. Only the CDR3 part of the read is kept: 48 bases, read in frame from the first base. CDR1 and CDR2 are drawn from the germline V gene: KGHDR, SFDVKD. TCRbeta CDR3 regions were amplified from genomic DNA by means of the immunoSEQ Assay, a bias-controlled multiplex PCR. The published analysis was carried out like this. The number of nucleated cells in each sample was estimated from the amplification of reference gene primers within the assay. To quantify the absolute abundance of each unique TCRbeta CDR3 rearrangement, sequence reads were collapsed and filtered. For each sample, productive Simpson clonality was calculated as the square root of Simpson's diversity index across productive rearrangements. What TCRdb holds here is the immuneACCESS table cut down to in-frame rearrangements. Part of the clones is not present; checked against another copy, under half of the missing clones reflect an unresolved V gene, and the others are unexplained. The DNA gave D and trimming, while V, J and clone size come from that table. For this sample there are roughly 340,000 clones; approximately 89% appear just once. Less than 3.5% of the sample is held by the ten biggest clonotypes.

The V and J genes are TRBV24-1 and TRBJ2-1, and 9 bases in between align with TRBD1. This receptor was taken from a young woman who had recovered from COVID-19. Sequenced sample: peripheral blood. In nucleotides, the sequence is TGTGCCACCAGTGACTGGACAGGGGTAGGGCGCAATGAGCAGTTCTTC. This is translated as CATSDWTGVGRNEQFF.